Shown below are 7 T cell receptor beta chains from a single sample sequenced in a study of T cells in Graves' hyperthyroidism and ophthalmopathy. Using RNA transcripts as the source, TCR beta CDR3 regions were amplified. The HTBI primer set drove a first-round RT-PCR of the TCR CDR3. TCRdb passed the multiplex PCR reads through MiXCR, listing each CDR3 protein once. The sample carries about 770,000 distinct CDR3 sequences, approximately 19% recorded once. The sequencing input was blood. These TCRs come from a woman aged 45-65 years with Graves' hyperthyroidism that later progressed to Graves' ophthalmopathy.

This clonotype was seen only a few times. This chain connects TRBV19 to TRBJ2-3, with TRBD2 identical over 11 bases. This CDR3 comprises 16 residues. V shed 7 bases and J 0 bases; nucleotides not matched to a gene: 6. The germline V gene has CDR1 LNHDA and CDR2 SQIVND (reference sequence). CDR3 nucleotide sequence: TGTGCCAGTAACACCCGGACTAGCGGGAGCACAGATACGCAGTATTTT. Residues: CASNTRTSGSTDTQYF.

This clonotype occurred a few times. The rearrangement joins TRBV4-1 to TRBJ2-4; unclear D gene. This CDR3 is 14 amino acids long. Looked up from germline, CDR1 is MGHRA and CDR2 is YSYEKL. V lost 3 bases and J lost 8, with 14 bases in between. The CDR3, as DNA: TGCGCCAGCAGCCATGACGGGCCGACGGACATTCAGTACTTC. Translation gives CASSHDGPTDIQYF.

The chain is built from TRBV10-3 and TRBJ1-1; 7 nucleotides match TRBD1. This CDR3 has 16 residues. Germline V lookup: CDR1 ENHRY, CDR2 SYGVKD. Germline trimming cut 5 bases from V and 4 bases from J; bases unmatched to any gene: 13. The CDR3 DNA follows: TGTGCCATCAGTCCATCCCGACAGGGCTGGGTCACTGAAGCTTTCTTT. Translation: CAISPSRQGWVTEAFF.

V is TRBV27 and J is TRBJ1-2; TRBD1 matches at 9 bases. CDR3 size: 14 residues. CDR1 is MNHEY and CDR2 is SMNVEV in the germline V gene (reference sequence). After removal of 5 bases from V and 3 bases from J, the junction contained 4 bases not matched to a gene. This CDR3 is CASSGQGLDYGYTF. Here the CDR3 DNA reads TGTGCCAGCAGTGGACAGGGGTTGGACTATGGCTACACCTTC.

This clonotype turned up a few times. The gene calls are TRBV19 and TRBJ1-6; no definite D call. Germline CDR1 LNHDA, CDR2 SQIVND (reference sequence). The CDR3 is 13 residues long. V was shortened by 7 bases and J by 10 bases, with 14 bases between the two germline ends. The CDR3 spells CASNDGGRSPLHF. The CDR3 bases are TGTGCCAGTAACGACGGCGGCAGATCACCCCTCCACTTT.

This clonotype was counted at least ten times. The chain has TRBV11-2 and TRBJ2-7, with D tentatively TRBD1 (6 bases). Germline loops: CDR1 SGHAT, CDR2 FQNNGV. V lost 5 bases and J lost 0, with 14 bases in between. This CDR3 has 15 residues. CDR3 loop: CASSPGTLSSYEQYF. The DNA of the CDR3 is TGTGCCAGCAGCCCCGGGACACTGAGCTCCTACGAGCAGTACTTC.

J is TRBJ1-4 and V is TRBV5-5; 8 nucleotides agree with TRBD1. The CDR3 loop spans 16 amino acids. Germline V CDR1 and CDR2: SGHKS, YYEKEE (reference sequence). V was pared by 0 bases and J by 4 bases, with 5 bases of the junction left unmatched. The CDR3 DNA reads as TGTGCCAGCAGCTTGGTGCAGGGGGCCGGTAATGAAAAACTGTTTTTT. It codes for CASSLVQGAGNEKLFF.